These 18 T cell receptor beta chains came from one sample sequenced in a study of cytomegalovirus exposure and HLA in healthy donors. Researchers ran the PCR with 60 Vbeta and 13 Jbeta primers. Generated by immunoSEQ multiplex PCR, the TCRdb table keeps only in-frame clones and is missing some. The sample carries 95,000 to 110,000 clones, 82% recorded once. Sequencing was performed on PBMCs. These receptors originate from a man aged 30 to 39 in good health and CMV-seropositive.

The chain joins TRBV6-6 to TRBJ2-1; D gene unclear. The CDR3 runs to 16 residues. Deletions cut 2 bases from V and 5 bases from J, with 16 bases between. Germline V lookup: CDR1 MNHNY, CDR2 SVGAGI (reference sequence). CDR3 DNA sequence: TGTGCCAGCAGTTACGCGAACCGGGTCCCACACAATGAGCAGTTCTTC. It specifies CASSYANRVPHNEQFF.

The chain uses TRBV10-3 and TRBJ1-2, with 10 bases aligning to TRBD1. J gave up 2 bases and V 10 bases, and 4 bases lay outside the gene matches. The germline gives CDR1 ENHRY, CDR2 SYGVKD. The CDR3 has 13 amino acids. The CDR3 is CASGTGDNYGYTF. As DNA, the CDR3 is TGTGCCAGCGGGACAGGGGACAACTATGGCTACACCTTC.

This clone was recorded a few times. The V and J genes are TRBV11-2 and TRBJ1-4; D ambiguous. The CDR3 runs 16 residues. Germline CDR1 and CDR2: SGHAT and FQNNGV. V lost 5 bases to trimming and J lost 2 bases, with 15 bases between them. The CDR3 protein is CASSHLRGRTNEKLFF. The CDR3 DNA reads as TGTGCCAGCAGCCACTTGCGAGGGCGGACTAATGAAAAACTGTTTTTT.

This chain links TRBV5-1 with TRBJ1-1, with a tentative D call TRBD1 (6 bases). This CDR3 has 13 amino acids. The V gene's germline CDR1 is SGHRS and CDR2 YFSETQ. Trimming pared 0 bases from V and 4 bases from J, leaving 7 bases between. The CDR3 region is CASSLVGATEAFF. The CDR3 region has the DNA TGCGCCAGCAGCTTGGTGGGGGCCACTGAAGCTTTCTTT. Based on the CDR3 plus reference TRBV5-1 and TRBJ1-1, the full variable domain is KAGVTQTPRYLIKTRGQQVTLSCSPISGHRSVSWYQQTPGQGLQFLFEYFSETQRNKGNFPGRFSGRQFSNSRSEMNVSTLELGDSALYLCASSLVGATEAFFGQGTRLTVV.

J is TRBJ1-5 and V is TRBV2; tentatively, D is TRBD1 (6 bases). The V end was cut by 4 bases, the J end by 3 bases, with 13 bases between. Germline loops: CDR1 SNHLY, CDR2 FYNNEI. The CDR3 is made up of 15 amino acids. The CDR3 DNA reads as TGTGCCAGCAGTGGAAAAACAGGGCCCAATCAGCCCCAGCATTTT. Amino acid sequence: CASSGKTGPNQPQHF.

V usage is TRBV18 and J usage is TRBJ2-2, with 12 positions matching TRBD2. V shed 10 bases, J shed 3 bases, and the junction held 9 bases outside the gene matches. The germline V gene encodes CDR1 KGHSH and CDR2 LQKENI. CDR3 length equals 16 residues. The CDR3 DNA is TGTGCCACCCTGCCCCTAGCGGGGGGGTACACCGGGGAGCTGTTTTTT. Its translation is CATLPLAGGYTGELFF.

Of note for this clone: The junction departs from the called germline gene at one end, perhaps through a read error. The chain couples TRBV14 to TRBJ1-6, with 10 bases that match TRBD1. The V gene's germline CDR1 is SGHDN and CDR2 FVKESK. This CDR3 is 10 amino acids long. The CDR3, as DNA: TGTGCCAGCCTCCGGGACAGGGGATACTTT. This translates into CASLRDRGYF.

V gene TRBV18 combines with J gene TRBJ2-2, with TRBD1 matching 7 bases. Losses at the gene ends were 4 bases for V and 5 bases for J; bases not matched to a gene: 7. Germline CDR1 is KGHSH and CDR2 is LQKENI. The CDR3 loop spans 15 amino acids. The CDR3 protein is CASSQLGQQTGELFF. The CDR3 DNA is TGTGCCAGCTCACAACTGGGACAGCAAACCGGGGAGCTGTTTTTT.

The V gene is TRBV20-1, the J gene TRBJ2-5; the D is unclear. Per the germline V gene, CDR1 is DFQATT and CDR2 is SNEGSKA (reference sequence). The CDR3 is made up of 11 amino acids. Deletions cut 6 bases from V and 5 bases from J, with 10 bases between. The CDR3 coding sequence is TGCAGTGCCCAGGAAGTGGAGACCCAGTACTTC. Amino acids: CSAQEVETQYF.

This sequence joins TRBV5-1 and TRBJ2-3; D is uncertain. The CDR3 extends over 15 amino acids. Trimming left V 0 bases short and J 1 base short, with 9 bases between. The germline gives CDR1 SGHRS, CDR2 YFSETQ. This CDR3 reads CASSLDRPRTDTQYF. As DNA, the CDR3 is TGCGCCAGCAGCTTGGACAGACCTCGCACAGATACGCAGTATTTT.

On this clone itself: The junction differs from germline at one of its ends, possibly a read error. The J gene is TRBJ1-5, the V gene TRBV7-9; no clear D gene. CDR1 is SEHNR, CDR2 FQNEAQ, per germline (reference sequence). The CDR3 consists of 13 residues. The CDR3 loop is CSSSFEANQPQHF. The CDR3 nucleotides read TGTTCCAGCAGCTTCGAGGCAAATCAGCCCCAGCATTTT.

The chain joins TRBV6-1 to TRBJ1-1; D gene ambiguous. Trimming took off 2 bases at V and 4 bases at J, with 5 bases between the two ends. CDR3 length: 12 residues. The germline CDR1 and CDR2 sequences are MNHNS and SASEGT. The CDR3 nucleotides are TGTGCCAGCAGTGAATTTAGCACTGAAGCTTTCTTT. Protein product: CASSEFSTEAFF.

The chain joins TRBV7-6 to TRBJ2-7; D unclear. The CDR3 consists of 11 residues. Per the germline V gene, CDR1 is SGHVS and CDR2 is FNYEAQ. V was shortened by 11 bases and J by 7 bases, with 15 bases between the two germline ends. DNA of the CDR3: TGTGCCCACACCTCAGGCGATGAGCAGTACTTC. Encoded protein: CAHTSGDEQYF. The full variable domain, its missing parts supplied by reference TRBV7-6 and TRBJ2-7, is GAGVSQSPRYKVTKRGQDVALRCDPISGHVSLYWYRQALGQGPEFLTYFNYEAQQDKSGLPNDRFSAERPEGSISTLTIQRTEQRDSAMYRCAHTSGDEQYFGPGTRLTVT.

The genes are TRBV30 and TRBJ2-2; the D is unclear. CDR1 is GTSNPN, CDR2 SVGIG, per germline (reference sequence). The CDR3 loop spans 12 amino acids. With 4 bases removed from V and 3 bases from J, the gap between germline ends came to 6 bases. The CDR3, as DNA: TGTGCCTGGACCCAGGACACCGGGGAGCTGTTTTTT. It encodes CAWTQDTGELFF.

This chain joins TRBV18 and TRBJ2-3, with D maybe TRBD2 (7 bases). The CDR3 totals 16 residues. Trimming pared 1 base from V and 4 bases from J, leaving 15 bases between. Looked up from germline, CDR1 is KGHSH and CDR2 is LQKENI. This CDR3 reads CASSPLWGGASDTQYF. In DNA form, the CDR3 reads TGTGCCAGCTCACCACTGTGGGGGGGCGCTTCAGATACGCAGTATTTT.

The chain carries TRBV5-6 and TRBJ1-1; D not resolved. The germline gives CDR1 SGHDT, CDR2 YYEEEE. The V end lost 6 bases, the J end lost 7 bases, and 22 bases lay between the germline ends. This CDR3 is 15 amino acids long. CDR3 DNA: TGTGCCAGCAACCGGGGTAGGGAAGTGTATAATGAAGCTTTCTTT. Its translation is CASNRGREVYNEAFF.

Here the CDR3 DNA reads TGCGCCAGCAGCCCCAGCGGGGGGCTGTTGGTCACTGAAGCTTTCTTT. It yields the protein CASSPSGGLLVTEAFF. The chain recombines TRBV5-1 with TRBJ1-1, with D possibly being TRBD1 (6 bases). Germline lookup yields CDR1 SGHRS and CDR2 YFSETQ. V shed 4 bases and J shed 4 bases, with 20 bases lying between them. This CDR3 contains 16 residues.

The rearrangement links TRBV5-1 to TRBJ1-1, with D unclear. The germline V gene encodes CDR1 SGHRS and CDR2 YFSETQ. The CDR3 loop spans 14 amino acids. The germline V and J ends were trimmed by 0 bases and 6 bases, with 12 bases remaining between them. The CDR3 is CASSLGAPRPEAFF. The CDR3 DNA sequence: TGCGCCAGCAGCTTGGGGGCGCCCCGGCCTGAAGCTTTCTTT.